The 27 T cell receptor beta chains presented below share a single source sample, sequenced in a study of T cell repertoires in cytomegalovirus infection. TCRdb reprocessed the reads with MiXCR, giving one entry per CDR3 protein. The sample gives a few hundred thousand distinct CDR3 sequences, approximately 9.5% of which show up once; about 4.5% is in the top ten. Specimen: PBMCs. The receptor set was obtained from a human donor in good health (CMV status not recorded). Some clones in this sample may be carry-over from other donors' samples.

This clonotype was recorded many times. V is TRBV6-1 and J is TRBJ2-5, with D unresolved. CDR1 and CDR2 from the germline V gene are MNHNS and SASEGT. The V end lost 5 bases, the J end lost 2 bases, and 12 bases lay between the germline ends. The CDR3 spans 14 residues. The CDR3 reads CASSPRRPQETQYF. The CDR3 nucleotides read TGTGCCAGCAGTCCCCGGAGACCTCAAGAGACCCAGTACTTC.

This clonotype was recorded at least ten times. The CDR3, as DNA: TGTGCCAGCAGCTTGGGTCGAGTGTACGAGCAGTACTTC. Its translation: CASSLGRVYEQYF. This sequence joins TRBV7-2 and TRBJ2-7; D is unclear. Germline CDR1 reads SGHTA; CDR2 reads FQGNSA. V was shortened by 3 bases and J by 4 bases, with 10 bases between the two germline ends. The CDR3 runs 13 residues.

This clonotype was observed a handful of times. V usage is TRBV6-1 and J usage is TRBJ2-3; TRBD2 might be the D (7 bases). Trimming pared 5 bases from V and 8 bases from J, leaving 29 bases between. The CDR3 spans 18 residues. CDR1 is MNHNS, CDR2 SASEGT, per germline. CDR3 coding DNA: TGTGCCAGCAGTTTACCTCCGGGGGCGGGAGAGCCGGCCGGTACGCAGTATTTT. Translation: CASSLPPGAGEPAGTQYF.

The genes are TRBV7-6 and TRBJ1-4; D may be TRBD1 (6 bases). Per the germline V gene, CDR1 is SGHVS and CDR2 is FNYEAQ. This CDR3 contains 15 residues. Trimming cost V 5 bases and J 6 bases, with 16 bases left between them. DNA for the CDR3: TGTGCCAGCAGCCCCCAAGGGGGGGACGATGAAAAACTGTTTTTT. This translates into CASSPQGGDDEKLFF.

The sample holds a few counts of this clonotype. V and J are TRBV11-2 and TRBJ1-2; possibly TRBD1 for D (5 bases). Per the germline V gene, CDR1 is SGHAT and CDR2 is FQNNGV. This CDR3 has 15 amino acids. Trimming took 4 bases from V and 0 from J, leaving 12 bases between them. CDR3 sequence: CASSSQPTANYGYTF. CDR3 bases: TGTGCCAGCAGCTCGCAACCGACAGCTAACTATGGCTACACCTTC.

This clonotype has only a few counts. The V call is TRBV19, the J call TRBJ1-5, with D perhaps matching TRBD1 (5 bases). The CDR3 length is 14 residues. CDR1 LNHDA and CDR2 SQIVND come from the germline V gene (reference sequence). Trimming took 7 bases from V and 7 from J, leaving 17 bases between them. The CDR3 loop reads CASKTDTGGQPQHF. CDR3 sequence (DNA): TGTGCCAGTAAAACGGACACCGGTGGACAGCCCCAGCATTTT.

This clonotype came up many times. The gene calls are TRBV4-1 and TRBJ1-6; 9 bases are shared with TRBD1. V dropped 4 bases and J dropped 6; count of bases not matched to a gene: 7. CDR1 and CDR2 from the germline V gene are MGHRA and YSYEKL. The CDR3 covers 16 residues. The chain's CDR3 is CASSRSDRGFNSPLHF. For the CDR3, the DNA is TGCGCCAGCAGCCGGTCGGACAGGGGTTTTAATTCACCCCTCCACTTT.

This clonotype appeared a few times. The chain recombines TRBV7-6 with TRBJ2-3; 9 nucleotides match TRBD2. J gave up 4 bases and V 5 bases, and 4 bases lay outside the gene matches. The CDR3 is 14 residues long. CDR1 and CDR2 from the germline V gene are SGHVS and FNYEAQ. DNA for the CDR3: TGTGCCAGCAGCCCCGGGACTAGCTCAGATACGCAGTATTTT. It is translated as CASSPGTSSDTQYF.

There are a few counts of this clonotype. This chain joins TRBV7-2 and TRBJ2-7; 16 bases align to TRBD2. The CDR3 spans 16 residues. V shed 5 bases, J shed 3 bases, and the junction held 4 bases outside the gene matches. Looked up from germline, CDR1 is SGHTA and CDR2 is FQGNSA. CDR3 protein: CASSLGLAGGIYEQYF. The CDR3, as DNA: TGTGCCAGCAGCCTGGGACTAGCGGGGGGGATCTACGAGCAGTACTTC.

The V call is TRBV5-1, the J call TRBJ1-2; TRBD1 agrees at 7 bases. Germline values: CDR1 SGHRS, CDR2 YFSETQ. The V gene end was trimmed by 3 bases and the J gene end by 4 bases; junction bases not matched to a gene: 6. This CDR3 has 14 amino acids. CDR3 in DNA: TGCGCCAGCAGCTCGACAGGGACCACCTATGGCTACACCTTC. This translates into CASSSTGTTYGYTF.

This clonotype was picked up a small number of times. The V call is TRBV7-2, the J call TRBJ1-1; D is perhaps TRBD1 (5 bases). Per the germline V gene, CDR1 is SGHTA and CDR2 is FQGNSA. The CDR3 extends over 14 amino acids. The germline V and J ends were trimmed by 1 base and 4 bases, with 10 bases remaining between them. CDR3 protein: CASSLVGTITEAFF. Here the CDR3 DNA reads TGTGCCAGCAGCTTAGTTGGGACGATCACTGAAGCTTTCTTT.

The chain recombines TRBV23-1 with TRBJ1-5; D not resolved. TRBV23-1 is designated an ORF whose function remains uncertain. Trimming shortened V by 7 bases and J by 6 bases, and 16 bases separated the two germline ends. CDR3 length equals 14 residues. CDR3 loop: CASIIRLWVQPQHF. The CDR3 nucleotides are TGCGCCAGCATAATTCGTTTGTGGGTTCAGCCCCAGCATTTT.

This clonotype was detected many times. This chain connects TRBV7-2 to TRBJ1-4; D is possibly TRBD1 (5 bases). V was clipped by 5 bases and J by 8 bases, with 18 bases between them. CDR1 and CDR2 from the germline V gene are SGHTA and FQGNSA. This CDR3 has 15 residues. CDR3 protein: CASSPIREVREKLFF. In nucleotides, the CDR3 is TGTGCCAGCAGCCCTATCAGGGAGGTCAGAGAAAAACTGTTTTTT.

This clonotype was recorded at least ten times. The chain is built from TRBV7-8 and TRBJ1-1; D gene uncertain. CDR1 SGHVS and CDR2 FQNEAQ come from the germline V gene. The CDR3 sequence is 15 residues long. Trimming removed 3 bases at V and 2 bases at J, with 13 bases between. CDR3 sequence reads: CASSFSVGRNTEAFF. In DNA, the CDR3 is TGTGCCAGCAGCTTTAGCGTGGGAAGAAACACTGAAGCTTTCTTT.

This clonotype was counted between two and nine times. CDR3 sequence reads: CAISDLGGINQPQHF. CDR3 coding DNA: TGTGCCATCAGTGATTTGGGCGGAATCAATCAGCCCCAGCATTTT. This sequence joins TRBV10-3 and TRBJ1-5, with D unclear. The germline CDR1 and CDR2 sequences are ENHRY and SYGVKD. CDR3 length: 15 residues. Trimming cost V 3 bases and J 3 bases, with 12 bases left between them.

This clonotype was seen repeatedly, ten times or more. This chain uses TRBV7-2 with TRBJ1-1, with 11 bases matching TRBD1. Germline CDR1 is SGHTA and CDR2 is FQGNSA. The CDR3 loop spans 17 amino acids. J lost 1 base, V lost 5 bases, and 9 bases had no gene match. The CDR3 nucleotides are TGTGCCAGCAGCCCCGGGACAGGGGGGCGGCGGAACACTGAAGCTTTCTTT. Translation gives CASSPGTGGRRNTEAFF.

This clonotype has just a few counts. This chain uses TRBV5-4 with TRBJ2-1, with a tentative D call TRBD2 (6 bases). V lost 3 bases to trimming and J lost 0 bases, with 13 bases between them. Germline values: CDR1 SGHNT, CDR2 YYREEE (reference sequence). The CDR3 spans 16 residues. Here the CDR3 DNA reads TGTGCCAGCAGCTCCGCTAGCGCCTTCTCCTACAATGAGCAGTTCTTC. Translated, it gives CASSSASAFSYNEQFF.

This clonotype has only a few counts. The CDR3 region has the DNA TGTGCCAGCAGCCTACAGGGGGCCGGTGTCGCTGAAGCTTTCTTT. Translating it yields CASSLQGAGVAEAFF. The V call is TRBV12-3 or TRBV12-4, the J call TRBJ1-1, with 9 nucleotides matching TRBD1. Trimming removed 6 bases from V and 6 bases from J; junction bases left unmatched: 11. The length of the CDR3 is 15 residues.

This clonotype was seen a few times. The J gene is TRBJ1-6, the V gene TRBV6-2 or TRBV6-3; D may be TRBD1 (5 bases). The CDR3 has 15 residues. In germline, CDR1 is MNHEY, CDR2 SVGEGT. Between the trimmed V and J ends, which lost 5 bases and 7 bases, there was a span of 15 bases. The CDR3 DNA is TGTGCCAGCAGTCCTTTGGGACGGATGAATTCACCCCTCCACTTT. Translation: CASSPLGRMNSPLHF.

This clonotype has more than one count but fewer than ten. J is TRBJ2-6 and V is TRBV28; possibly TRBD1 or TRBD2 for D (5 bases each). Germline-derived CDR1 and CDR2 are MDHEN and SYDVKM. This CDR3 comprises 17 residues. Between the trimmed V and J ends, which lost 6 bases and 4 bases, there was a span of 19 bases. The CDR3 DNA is TGTGCCAGCAGCCCGACAGTTGGTTCGGGGGGGGCCAACGTCCTGACTTTC. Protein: CASSPTVGSGGANVLTF.

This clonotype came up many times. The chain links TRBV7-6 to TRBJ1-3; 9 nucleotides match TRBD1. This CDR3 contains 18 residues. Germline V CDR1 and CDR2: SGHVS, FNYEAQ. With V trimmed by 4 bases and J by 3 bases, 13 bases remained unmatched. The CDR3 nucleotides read TGTGCCAGCAGCTCCACAGGGGGCCCTTCCCGCTTTGGAAACACCATATATTTT. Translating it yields CASSSTGGPSRFGNTIYF.

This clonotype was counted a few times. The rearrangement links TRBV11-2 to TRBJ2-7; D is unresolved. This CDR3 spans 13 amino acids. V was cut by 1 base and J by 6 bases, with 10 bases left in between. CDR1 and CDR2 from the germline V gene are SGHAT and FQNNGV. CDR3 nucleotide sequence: TGTGCCAGCAGCTTAGGAGTCGAGGCCGAGCAGTACTTC. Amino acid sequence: CASSLGVEAEQYF.

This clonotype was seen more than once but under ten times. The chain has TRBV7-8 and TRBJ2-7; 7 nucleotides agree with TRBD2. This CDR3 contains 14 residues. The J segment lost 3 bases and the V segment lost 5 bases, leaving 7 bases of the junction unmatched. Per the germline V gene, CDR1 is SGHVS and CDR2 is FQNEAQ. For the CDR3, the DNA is TGTGCCAGCAGCCCGGGGGGAAGGTTCTACGAGCAGTACTTC. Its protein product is CASSPGGRFYEQYF. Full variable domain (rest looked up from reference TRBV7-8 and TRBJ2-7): GAGVSQSPRYKVAKRGQDVALRCDPISGHVSLFWYQQALGQGPEFLTYFQNEAQLDKSGLPSDRFFAERPEGSVSTLKIQRTQQEDSAVYLCASSPGGRFYEQYFGPGTRLTVT.

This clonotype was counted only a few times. CDR3 nucleotides: TGTGCCAGCAGACCGAGCGGGATGAACACCGGGGAGCTGTTTTTT. It encodes CASRPSGMNTGELFF. The rearrangement links TRBV12-3 or TRBV12-4 to TRBJ2-2, with 7 bases that match TRBD2. The junction had 5 bases not matched to a gene; V was cut back by 6 bases and J by 1 base. This CDR3 comprises 15 residues.

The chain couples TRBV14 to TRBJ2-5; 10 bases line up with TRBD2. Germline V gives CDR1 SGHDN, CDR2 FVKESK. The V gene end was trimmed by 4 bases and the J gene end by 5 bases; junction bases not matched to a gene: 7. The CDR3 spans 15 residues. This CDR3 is CASSPGLALSETQYF. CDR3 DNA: TGTGCCAGCAGCCCGGGACTAGCGCTTTCGGAGACCCAGTACTTC.

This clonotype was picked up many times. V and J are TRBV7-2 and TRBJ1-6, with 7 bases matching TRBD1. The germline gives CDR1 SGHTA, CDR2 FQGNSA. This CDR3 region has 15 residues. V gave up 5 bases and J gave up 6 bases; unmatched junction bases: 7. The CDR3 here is CASSTSQGSNSPLHF. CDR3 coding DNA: TGTGCCAGCAGCACCTCACAGGGGAGTAATTCACCCCTCCACTTT.

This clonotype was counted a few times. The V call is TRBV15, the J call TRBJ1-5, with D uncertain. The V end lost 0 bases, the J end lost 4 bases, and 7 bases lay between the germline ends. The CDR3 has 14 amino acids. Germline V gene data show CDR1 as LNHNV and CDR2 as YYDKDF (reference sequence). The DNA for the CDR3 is TGTGCCACCAGCAGAGATCGAAGTAATCAGCCCCAGCATTTT. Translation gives CATSRDRSNQPQHF.